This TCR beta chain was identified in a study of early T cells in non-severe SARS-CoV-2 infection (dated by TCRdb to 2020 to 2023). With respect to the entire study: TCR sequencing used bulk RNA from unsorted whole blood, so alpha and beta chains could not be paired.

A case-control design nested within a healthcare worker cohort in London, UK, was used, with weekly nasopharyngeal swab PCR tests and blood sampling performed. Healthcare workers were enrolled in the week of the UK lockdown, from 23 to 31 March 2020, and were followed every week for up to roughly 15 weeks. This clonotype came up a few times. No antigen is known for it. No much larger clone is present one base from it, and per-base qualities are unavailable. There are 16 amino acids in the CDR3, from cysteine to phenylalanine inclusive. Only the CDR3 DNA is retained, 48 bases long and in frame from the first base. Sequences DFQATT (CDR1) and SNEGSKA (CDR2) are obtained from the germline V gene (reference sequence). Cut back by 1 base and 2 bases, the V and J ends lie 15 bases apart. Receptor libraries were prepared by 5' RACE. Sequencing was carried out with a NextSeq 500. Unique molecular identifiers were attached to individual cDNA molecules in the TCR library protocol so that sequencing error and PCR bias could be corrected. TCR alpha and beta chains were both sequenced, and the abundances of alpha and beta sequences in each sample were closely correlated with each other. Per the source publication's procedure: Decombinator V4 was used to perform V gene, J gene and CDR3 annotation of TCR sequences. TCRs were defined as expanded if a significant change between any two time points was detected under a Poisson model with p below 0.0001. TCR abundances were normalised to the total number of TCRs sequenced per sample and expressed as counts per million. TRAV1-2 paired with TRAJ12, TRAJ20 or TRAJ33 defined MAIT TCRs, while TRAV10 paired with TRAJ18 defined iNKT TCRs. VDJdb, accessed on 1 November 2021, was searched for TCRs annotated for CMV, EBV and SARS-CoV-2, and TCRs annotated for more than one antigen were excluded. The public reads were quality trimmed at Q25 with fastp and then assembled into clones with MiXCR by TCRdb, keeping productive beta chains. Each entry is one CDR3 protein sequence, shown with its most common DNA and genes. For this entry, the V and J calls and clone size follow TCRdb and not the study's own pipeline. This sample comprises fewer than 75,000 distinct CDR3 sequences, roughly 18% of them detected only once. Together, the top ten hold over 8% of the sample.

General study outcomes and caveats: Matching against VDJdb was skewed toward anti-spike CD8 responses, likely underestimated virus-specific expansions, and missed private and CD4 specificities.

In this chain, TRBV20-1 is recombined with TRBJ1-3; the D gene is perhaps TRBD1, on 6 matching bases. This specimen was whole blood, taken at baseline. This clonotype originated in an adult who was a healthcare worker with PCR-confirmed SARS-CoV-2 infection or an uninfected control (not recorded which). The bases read TGCAGTGCTAGAGGGGGGACATCGGGGCCTGGAAACACCATATATTTT. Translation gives CSARGGTSGPGNTIYF.